Sequencing of this TCR beta chain was carried out in a study of blood T cell repertoires in COVID-19. On the study more broadly: Acute and convalescent COVID-19 samples came from the United States, Italy and Spain.

The assay was immunoSEQ multiplex PCR, and TCRdb's table has in-frame clones only and misses some. The sample holds about 440,000 clones, nearly 90% seen once. The V end was cut by 5 bases, the J end by 5 bases, with 18 bases between. Germline V gives CDR1 SGHTA, CDR2 FQGNSA. The CDR3 loop spans 15 amino acids. Self-reported history from a screening survey and questionnaire set each donor's cohort. The sequence was obtained from a woman younger than 35 with acute COVID-19. The rearrangement uses TRBV7-2 and TRBJ1-2, with a possible D match to TRBD1 (6 bases). Sequenced: PBMCs or T cells enriched from blood (not recorded which). The CDR3 DNA follows: TGTGCCAGCAGCACCAGACAGGTCCTATGGTATGGCTACACCTTC. This sequence encodes CASSTRQVLWYGYTF.